The source of this TCR beta chain is a study of vaccination effects on CD4 cells after COVID-19. Comment on this clone: The antigen remains undetermined.

Antigen-specific CD4+ T cells were first expanded with viral peptide pools by the ViraFEST assay and only then sequenced. Following 10 days of culture, CD4+ T cells were isolated. Participants received two doses of either the BNT162b2 or mRNA-1273 vaccine. Vaccine recipients had no previous SARS-CoV-2 infection; their nucleocapsid antibodies were negative. V gave up 4 bases and J gave up 5 bases; unmatched junction bases: 11. This CDR3 is built from 15 residues. Germline CDR1 SGHRS, CDR2 YFSETQ. Whole-study results and caveats: Marked clonal contraction was seen in infection- and vaccine-induced clones late after vaccination.

Some clones are missing from TCRdb's copy, which holds only in-frame ones; the method was immunoSEQ multiplex PCR. The data contain about 59,000 clones, 78% of them seen just once; the ten biggest clones take up roughly 2%. The TCR was taken from a human donor who received a COVID-19 vaccine. This sample comprised CD4+ T cells from PBMCs cultured with HCoV-OC43 spike peptides, obtained after COVID-19 vaccination. The sample's subset: HCoV-OC43 spike overlapping peptide pool stimulation. The chain combines TRBV5-1 with TRBJ1-2, with TRBD1 matching 7 bases. In DNA, the CDR3 is TGCGCCAGCAGCCTAGGGACAGTTGAGGGGTATGGCTACACCTTC. Its protein product is CASSLGTVEGYGYTF. Complete variable domain (other parts from reference TRBV5-1 and TRBJ1-2): KAGVTQTPRYLIKTRGQQVTLSCSPISGHRSVSWYQQTPGQGLQFLFEYFSETQRNKGNFPGRFSGRQFSNSRSEMNVSTLELGDSALYLCASSLGTVEGYGYTFGSGTRLTVV.